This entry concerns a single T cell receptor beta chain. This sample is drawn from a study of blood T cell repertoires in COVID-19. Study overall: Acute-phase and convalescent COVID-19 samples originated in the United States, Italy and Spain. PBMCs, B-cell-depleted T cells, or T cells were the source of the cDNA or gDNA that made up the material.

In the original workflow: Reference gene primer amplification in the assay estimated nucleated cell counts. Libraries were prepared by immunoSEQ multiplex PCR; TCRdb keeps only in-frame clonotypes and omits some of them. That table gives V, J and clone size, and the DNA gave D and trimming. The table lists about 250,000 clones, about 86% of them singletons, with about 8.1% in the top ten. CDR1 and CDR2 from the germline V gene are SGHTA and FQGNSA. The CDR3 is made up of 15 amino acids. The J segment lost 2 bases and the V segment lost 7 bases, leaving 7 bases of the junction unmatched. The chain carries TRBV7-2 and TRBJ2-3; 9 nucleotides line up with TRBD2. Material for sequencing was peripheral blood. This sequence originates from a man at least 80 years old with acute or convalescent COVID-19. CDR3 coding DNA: TGTGCCAGCAATGGCGGGAGGGCAATCACAGATACGCAGTATTTT. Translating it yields CASNGGRAITDTQYF.